This T cell receptor beta chain was identified during a study of blood T cell repertoires in COVID-19. Background on the study: Both acute and convalescent COVID-19 samples were obtained from the United States, Italy and Spain. Nucleic acid was either cDNA or gDNA, and it came from T cells, B-cell-depleted T cells, or PBMCs.

This clone was observed once. Original analysis: Amplifying reference gene primers gave estimates of nucleated cell counts. The data were produced by immunoSEQ multiplex PCR, yet TCRdb's version contains in-frame clones alone and is incomplete. That table supplies the V and J calls and clone size; D and trimming were determined from the DNA. Of 66,000 or so clones in the sample, about 86% were seen once. Germline loops: CDR1 PRHDT, CDR2 FYEKMQ (reference sequence). The CDR3 sequence is 15 residues long. With 5 bases removed from V and 5 bases from J, the gap between germline ends came to 16 bases. Sequencing was carried out using peripheral blood. This receptor was obtained from a man aged 45 to 65 with active COVID-19. The genes are TRBV13 and TRBJ2-1; D call uncertain. The CDR3, as DNA: TGTGCCAGCAGCGCAGACTCGCTACTGCACAATGAGCAGTTCTTC. Residues: CASSADSLLHNEQFF.